The table lists the clone carrying this T cell receptor beta chain with many counts. Its antigen is unidentified. The cDNA was generated by 5'RACE with 10-nucleotide random UMIs. TCRdb used MiXCR to reprocess the 5' RACE reads, holding one entry per CDR3 protein. Of approximately 60,000 distinct CDR3 sequences in the sample, approximately 4% are singletons; the top ten hold approximately 3.3%. The data stem from a study of neurological immune-mediated disorders. Whole-study results and caveats: The greatest degree of TCR clonal expansion was observed in HTLV-1-associated myelopathy, with the lowest in multiple sclerosis, below that of healthy controls. A possible signature was seen in one related-CDR3 cluster, into which phylogenetic grouping placed the repertoires of 18 of 34 multiple sclerosis patients.

Unsorted libraries were derived from 2 million PBMCs stored at -80 C. Germline V gives CDR1 MNHEY, CDR2 SVGAGI. Deletions cut 6 bases from V and 5 bases from J, with 11 bases between. The CDR3 is 13 residues long. This TCR derives from a woman younger than 45 with multiple sclerosis. Sequenced sample: PBMCs. The chain carries TRBV6-5 and TRBJ1-5, with a possible D match to TRBD1 (6 bases). CDR3 amino acids: CASSANRDQPQHF. The CDR3, as DNA: TGTGCCAGCAGCGCCAACAGGGATCAGCCCCAGCATTTT.